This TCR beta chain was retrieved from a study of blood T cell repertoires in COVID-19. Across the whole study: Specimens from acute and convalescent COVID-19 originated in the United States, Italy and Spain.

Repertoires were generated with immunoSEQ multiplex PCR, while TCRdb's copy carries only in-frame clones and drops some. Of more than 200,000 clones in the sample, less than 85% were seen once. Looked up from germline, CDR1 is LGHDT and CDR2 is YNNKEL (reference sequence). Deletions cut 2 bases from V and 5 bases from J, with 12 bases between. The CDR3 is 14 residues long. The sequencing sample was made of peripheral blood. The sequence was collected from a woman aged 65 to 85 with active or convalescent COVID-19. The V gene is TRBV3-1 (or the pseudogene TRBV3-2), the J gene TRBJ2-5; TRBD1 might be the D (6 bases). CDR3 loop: CASSQIPDRETQYF. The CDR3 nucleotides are TGTGCCAGCAGCCAAATTCCTGACAGGGAGACCCAGTACTTC.